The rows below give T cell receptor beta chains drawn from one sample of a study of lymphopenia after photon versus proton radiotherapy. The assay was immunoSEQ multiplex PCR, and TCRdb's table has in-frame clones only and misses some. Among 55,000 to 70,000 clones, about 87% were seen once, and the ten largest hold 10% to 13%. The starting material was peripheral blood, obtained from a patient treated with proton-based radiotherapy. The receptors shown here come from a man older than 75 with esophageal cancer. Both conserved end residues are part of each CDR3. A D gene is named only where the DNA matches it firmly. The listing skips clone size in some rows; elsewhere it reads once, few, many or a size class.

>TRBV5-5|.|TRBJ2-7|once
CASSDMYNEQYF
TGTGCCAGCTCGGACATGTACAACGAGCAGTACTTC
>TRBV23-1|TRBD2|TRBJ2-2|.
CASTQKRLAGGCNTGELFF
TGCGCCAGCACCCAAAAGCGACTAGCGGGAGGGTGCAACACCGGGGAGCTGTTTTTT
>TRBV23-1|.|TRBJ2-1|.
CASSPREPRSYNEQFF
TGCGCCAGCAGTCCCAGGGAGCCTCGCTCCTACAATGAGCAGTTCTTC
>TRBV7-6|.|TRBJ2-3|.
CASSLNFVGTRRTDTQYF
TGTGCCAGCAGCTTAAATTTTGTGGGGACCCGCCGCACAGATACGCAGTATTTT
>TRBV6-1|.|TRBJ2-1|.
CASSEMLGRGSYNEQFF
TGTGCCAGCAGTGAAATGTTGGGACGGGGGTCCTACAATGAGCAGTTCTTC
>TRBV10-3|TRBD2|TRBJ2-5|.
CAISRGGEQETQYF
TGTGCCATCAGCCGGGGAGGGGAGCAAGAGACCCAGTACTTC
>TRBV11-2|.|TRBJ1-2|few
CASSLPQRGYTF
TGTGCCAGCAGCTTGCCCCAGCGCGGCTACACCTTC
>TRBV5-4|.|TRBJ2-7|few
CASSLTPSEQYF
TGTGCCAGCAGCTTGACCCCTAGCGAGCAGTACTTC
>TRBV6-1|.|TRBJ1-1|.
CASSEGQGIGNTEAFF
TGTGCCAGCAGTGAAGGGCAGGGAATAGGGAACACTGAAGCTTTCTTT
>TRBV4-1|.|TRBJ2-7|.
CASRPTSSYEQYF
TGCGCCAGCAGGCCTACTAGCAGCTACGAGCAGTACTTC
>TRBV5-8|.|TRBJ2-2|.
CASSLIPGSNGELFF
TGTGCCAGCAGCTTGATACCCGGGAGTAACGGGGAGCTGTTTTTT
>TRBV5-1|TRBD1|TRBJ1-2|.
CASSYTTGDLYGYTF
TGCGCCAGCAGCTACACTACAGGGGACCTCTATGGCTACACCTTC
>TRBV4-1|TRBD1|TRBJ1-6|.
CASSPGTGRSQGSNSPLHF
TGCGCCAGCAGTCCCGGGACAGGGAGGTCCCAGGGATCGAATTCACCCCTCCACTTT
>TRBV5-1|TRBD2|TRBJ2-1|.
CASSFSTSGRVNEQFF
TGCGCCAGCAGCTTCTCGACTAGCGGGAGGGTCAATGAGCAGTTCTTC
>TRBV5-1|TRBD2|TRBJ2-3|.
CASSSGTSGLTDTQYF
TGCGCCAGCAGCAGTGGGACTAGCGGACTCACAGATACGCAGTATTTT
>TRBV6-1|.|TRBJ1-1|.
CATKIFGPEAFF
TGTGCCACCAAGATTTTCGGTCCTGAAGCTTTCTTT
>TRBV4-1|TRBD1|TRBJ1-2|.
CASSRQGIYGYTF
TGCGCCAGCAGTCGACAGGGTATCTATGGCTACACCTTC
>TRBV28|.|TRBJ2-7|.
CASSPPRSPYEQYF
TGTGCCAGCAGCCCGCCCCGCAGCCCCTACGAGCAGTACTTC
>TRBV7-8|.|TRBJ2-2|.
CASSRGGQDRELFF
TGTGCCAGCAGCCGGGGCGGCCAAGACCGGGAGCTGTTTTTT
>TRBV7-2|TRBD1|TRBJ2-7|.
CASSDNVDRVRSQYF
TGTGCCAGCAGCGATAACGTGGACAGGGTTCGGAGTCAGTACTTC
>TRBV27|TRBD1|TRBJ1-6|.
CASTTGTGGSPLHF
TGTGCCAGCACCACCGGGACAGGGGGCTCACCCCTCCACTTT
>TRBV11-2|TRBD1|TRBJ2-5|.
CASSPGQLFQETQYF
TGTGCCAGCAGCCCGGGACAGCTTTTCCAAGAGACCCAGTACTTC
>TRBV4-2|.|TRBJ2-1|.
CASSQDPGRRSEQFF
TGTGCCAGCAGCCAAGATCCGGGCAGGCGGAGTGAGCAGTTCTTC
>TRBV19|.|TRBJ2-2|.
CASSMRGTGELFF
TGTGCCAGTAGTATGCGGGGCACCGGGGAGCTGTTTTTT
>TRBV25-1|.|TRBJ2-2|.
CASSDPRTRPGELFF
TGTGCCAGCAGTGACCCTAGGACCAGGCCCGGGGAGCTGTTTTTT
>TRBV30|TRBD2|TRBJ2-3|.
CAWTWTSGTYTQYF
TGTGCCTGGACTTGGACTAGCGGGACGTATACGCAGTATTTT
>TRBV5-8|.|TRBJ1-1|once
CASSFGAAPNTEAFF
TGTGCCAGCAGCTTTGGAGCAGCGCCGAACACTGAAGCTTTCTTT
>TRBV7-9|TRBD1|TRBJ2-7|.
CASSLVRGQGTYEQYF
TGTGCCAGCAGCTTAGTTCGGGGACAGGGCACATACGAGCAGTACTTC
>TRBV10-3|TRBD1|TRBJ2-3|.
CAIRGPGQGIDTQYF
TGTGCCATCAGGGGCCCTGGACAGGGTATAGATACGCAGTATTTT